The clone carrying this T cell receptor (beta chain) was detected a few times. The antigen is unknown. The Oncomine TCR Beta short-read assay sequenced DNA from cultured CD4+ T cells. From cultured CD4+ T cells, genomic DNA was extracted. TCRdb reprocessed the PCR reads via MiXCR and lists one record per CDR3 protein. The sample shows over 15,000 distinct CDR3 sequences, about 54% of them seen only once. This specimen comes from a study of vaccination and CD4 T cells after COVID-19. Overall study: No peptide, an HIV-1 Nef pool, or a CEFX pool was what each control culture received.

Trimming took 1 base from V and 3 from J; bases not matched to a gene: 2. CDR3 length equals 14 residues. Germline-derived CDR1 and CDR2 are SGHAT and FQDESV (reference sequence). Stated treatment: roughly ten-day PBMC culture with coronavirus spike peptide pools or control peptides (ViraFEST assay). After culture for 10 to 11 days, isolation of CD4+ T cells was performed by negative selection. V usage is TRBV11-1 and J usage is TRBJ1-2, with TRBD1 identical over 7 bases. This sequence was found in a human donor who had recovered from COVID-19. The sample taken for sequencing was CD4+ T cells from blood, cultured in vitro. CDR3 region: CASSLGTGDYGYTF. The CDR3 nucleotides read TGTGCCAGCAGCTTAGGGACAGGAGACTATGGCTACACCTTC.